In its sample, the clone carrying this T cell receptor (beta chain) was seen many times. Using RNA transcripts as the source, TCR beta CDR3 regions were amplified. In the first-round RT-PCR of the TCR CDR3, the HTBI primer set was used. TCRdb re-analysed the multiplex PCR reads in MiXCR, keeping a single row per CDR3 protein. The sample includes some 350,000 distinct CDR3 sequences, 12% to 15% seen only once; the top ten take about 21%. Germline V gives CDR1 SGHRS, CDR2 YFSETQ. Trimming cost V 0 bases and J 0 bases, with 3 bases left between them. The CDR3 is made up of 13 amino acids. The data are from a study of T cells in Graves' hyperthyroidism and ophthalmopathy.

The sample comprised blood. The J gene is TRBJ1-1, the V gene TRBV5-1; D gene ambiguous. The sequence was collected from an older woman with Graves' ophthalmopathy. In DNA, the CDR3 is TGCGCCAGCAGCTTGGAGGTGAACACTGAAGCTTTCTTT. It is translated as CASSLEVNTEAFF. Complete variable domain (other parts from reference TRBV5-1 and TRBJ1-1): KAGVTQTPRYLIKTRGQQVTLSCSPISGHRSVSWYQQTPGQGLQFLFEYFSETQRNKGNFPGRFSGRQFSNSRSEMNVSTLELGDSALYLCASSLEVNTEAFFGQGTRLTVV.